The 6 T cell receptor beta chains listed next were all sequenced from one sample in a study of shared clonotypes between healthy human individuals. Repertoires were generated with immunoSEQ multiplex PCR, while TCRdb's copy carries only in-frame clones and drops some. The data contain millions of clones, 85% to 95% of them singletons. CD8 cells regarded as naive lacked CD45RO, were positively chosen for CCR7, and omitted terminally differentiated effector memory CD45RA+ cells. The specimen was naive CD8+ T cells sorted from blood. Receptors were obtained from a man in his late teens or twenties in good health.

The V and J genes are TRBV6-1 and TRBJ2-4; D may be TRBD1 or TRBD2 (5 bases each). Germline V gene sequence: CDR1 MNHNS, CDR2 SASEGT. Trimming left V 5 bases short and J 1 base short, with 12 bases between. The CDR3 covers 15 residues. The CDR3 sequence: CASSNYGTAKNIQYF. The CDR3 DNA reads TGTGCCAGCAGTAACTATGGGACGGCCAAAAACATTCAGTACTTC.

The gene calls are TRBV10-3 and TRBJ2-7; 8 bases fit TRBD1. CDR3 length: 14 amino acids. The junction had 13 bases not matched to a gene; V was cut back by 10 bases and J by 5 bases. The V gene's germline CDR1 is ENHRY and CDR2 SYGVKD. The CDR3 nucleotides read TGTGCCACCGCCCTGACAGGGGTGGTACACGAGCAGTACTTC. This codes for CATALTGVVHEQYF.

Remarks on this clone: The sample has other DNA sequences that encode this CDR3 too. The chain recombines TRBV6-5 with TRBJ2-7, with 8 bases identical to TRBD2. CDR1 is MNHEY and CDR2 is SVGAGI in the germline V gene. V lost 0 bases and J lost 3; bases outside the gene matches: 4. The CDR3 covers 15 residues. The CDR3: CASSYSLAGSYEQYF. The CDR3 DNA sequence: TGTGCCAGCAGTTACTCTTTAGCGGGAAGCTACGAGCAGTACTTC.

J is TRBJ2-1 and V is TRBV7-3; D unresolved. The germline V and J ends were trimmed by 1 base and 6 bases, with 4 bases remaining between them. The CDR3 spans 12 residues. Germline V lookup: CDR1 SGHTA, CDR2 FQGTGA. CDR3 region: CASSLIPNEQFF. The CDR3 coding sequence is TGTGCCAGCAGCTTAATCCCCAATGAGCAGTTCTTC.

This sequence joins TRBV9 and TRBJ1-6, with D maybe TRBD1 (5 bases). CDR1 is SGDLS and CDR2 is YYNGEE in the germline V gene. The V and J ends lost 4 bases and 7 bases respectively, with 12 bases between them. The CDR3 sequence is 14 residues long. The CDR3 region is CASSPGTPNSPLHF. In nucleotides, the CDR3 is TGTGCCAGCAGCCCCGGGACGCCAAATTCACCCCTCCACTTT.

The chain combines TRBV5-5 with TRBJ1-6; D is unclear. V lost 0 bases and J lost 8, with 3 bases in between. Germline CDR1 reads SGHKS; CDR2 reads YYEKEE (reference sequence). This CDR3 has 12 residues. In DNA form, the CDR3 reads TGTGCCAGCAGCTTGGAGCATTCACCCCTCCACTTT. Translated: CASSLEHSPLHF.